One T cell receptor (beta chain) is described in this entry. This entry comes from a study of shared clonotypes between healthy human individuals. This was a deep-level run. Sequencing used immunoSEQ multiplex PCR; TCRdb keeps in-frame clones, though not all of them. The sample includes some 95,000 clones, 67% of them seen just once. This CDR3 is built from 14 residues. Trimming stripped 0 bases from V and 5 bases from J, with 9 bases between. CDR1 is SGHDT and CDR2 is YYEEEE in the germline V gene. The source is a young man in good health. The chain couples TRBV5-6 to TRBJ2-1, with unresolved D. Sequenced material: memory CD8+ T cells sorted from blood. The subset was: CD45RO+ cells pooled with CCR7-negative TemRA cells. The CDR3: CASSLVLRNNEQFF. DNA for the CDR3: TGTGCCAGCAGCTTGGTGTTGAGGAACAATGAGCAGTTCTTC.